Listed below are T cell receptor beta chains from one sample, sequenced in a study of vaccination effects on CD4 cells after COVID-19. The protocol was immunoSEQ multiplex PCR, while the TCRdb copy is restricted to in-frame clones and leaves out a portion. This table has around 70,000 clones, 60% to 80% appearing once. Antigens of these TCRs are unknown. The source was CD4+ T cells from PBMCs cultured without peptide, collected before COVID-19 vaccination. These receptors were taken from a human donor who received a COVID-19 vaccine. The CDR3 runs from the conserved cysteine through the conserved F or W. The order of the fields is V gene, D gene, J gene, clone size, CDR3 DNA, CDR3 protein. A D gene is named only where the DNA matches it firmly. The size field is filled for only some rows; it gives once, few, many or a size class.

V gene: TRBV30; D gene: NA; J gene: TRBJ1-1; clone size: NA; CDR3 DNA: TGTGCCTGGAGTGGCTGGGGGTACACTGAAGCTTTCTTT; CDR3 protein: CAWSGWGYTEAFF
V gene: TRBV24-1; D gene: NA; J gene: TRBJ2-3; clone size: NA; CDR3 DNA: TGTGCCACCAGTGATCCTAGCCGAGATACGCAGTATTTT; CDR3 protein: CATSDPSRDTQYF
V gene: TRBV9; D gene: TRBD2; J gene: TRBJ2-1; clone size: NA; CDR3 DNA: TGTGCCAGCAGCGTAGGTCCCCTACTAGCGGGGGGGCAGGGTGAGCAGTTCTTC; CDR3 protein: CASSVGPLLAGGQGEQFF
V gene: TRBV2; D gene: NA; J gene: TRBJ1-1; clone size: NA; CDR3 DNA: TGTGCCAGCAGTGCTCAGGGGCTGAACACTGAAGCTTTCTTT; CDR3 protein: CASSAQGLNTEAFF
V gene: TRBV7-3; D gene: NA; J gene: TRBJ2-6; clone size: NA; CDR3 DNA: TGTGCCAGCAGCTTAGTCAAGGCTGGGGCCAACGTCCTGACTTTC; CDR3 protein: CASSLVKAGANVLTF
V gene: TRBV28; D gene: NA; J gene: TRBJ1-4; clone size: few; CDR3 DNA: TGTGCCAGCAGTTTGCCCGGACCCCAGGCTGCAACTAATGAAAAACTGTTTTTT; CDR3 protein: CASSLPGPQAATNEKLFF
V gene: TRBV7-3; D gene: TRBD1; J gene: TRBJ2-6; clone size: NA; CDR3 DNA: TGTGCCAGCAGCTCACACGGGACAGGGGGAATCTCCGACTCTGGGGCCAACGTCCTGACTTTC; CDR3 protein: CASSSHGTGGISDSGANVLTF
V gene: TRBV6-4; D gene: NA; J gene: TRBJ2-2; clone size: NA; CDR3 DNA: TGTGCCAGCAGTGACGGGAGGAACACCGGGGAGCTGTTTTTT; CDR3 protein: CASSDGRNTGELFF
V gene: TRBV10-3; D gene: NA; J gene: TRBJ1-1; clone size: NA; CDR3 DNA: TGTGCCATCAGGAGCAGGGGAGAAGGGAACACTGAAGCTTTCTTT; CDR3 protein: CAIRSRGEGNTEAFF
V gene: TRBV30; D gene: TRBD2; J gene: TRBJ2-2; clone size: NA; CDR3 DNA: TGTGCCTGGAAGCGGGGCCCCGCGAGCACCGGGGAGCTGTTTTTT; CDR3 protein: CAWKRGPASTGELFF
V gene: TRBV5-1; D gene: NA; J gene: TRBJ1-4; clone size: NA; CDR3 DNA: TGCGCCAGCAGCTTGGGAGGGGACCAAAAACTGTTTTTT; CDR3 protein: CASSLGGDQKLFF
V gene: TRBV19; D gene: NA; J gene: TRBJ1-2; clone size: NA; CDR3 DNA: TGTGCCAGTAGTGGACCCGGGACACCCGGATTTAACTATGGCTACACCTTC; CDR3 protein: CASSGPGTPGFNYGYTF
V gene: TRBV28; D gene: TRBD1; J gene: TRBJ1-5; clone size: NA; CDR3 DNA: TGTGCCAGCAGTCGACAGGGTGTGAATCAGCCCCAGCATTTT; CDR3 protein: CASSRQGVNQPQHF
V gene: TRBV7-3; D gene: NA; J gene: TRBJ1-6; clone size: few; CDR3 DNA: TGTGCCAGCAGCCCCCGGGGCGGTTATAATTCACCCCTCCACTTT; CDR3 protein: CASSPRGGYNSPLHF
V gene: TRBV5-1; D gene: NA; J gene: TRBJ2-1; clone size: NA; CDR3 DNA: TGCGCCAGCAGCGCCGGACAGACTAAGAGCCATGAGCAGTTCTTC; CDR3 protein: CASSAGQTKSHEQFF
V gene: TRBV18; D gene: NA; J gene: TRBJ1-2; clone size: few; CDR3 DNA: TGTGCCAGCTCACCACGGTTTATTGCCGAGCAGGCGTCTAACTATGGCTACACCTTC; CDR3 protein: CASSPRFIAEQASNYGYTF
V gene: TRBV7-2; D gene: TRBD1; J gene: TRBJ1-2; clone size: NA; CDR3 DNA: TGTGCCAGCAGCAGGACAGGGGATACGAACTATGGCTACACCTTC; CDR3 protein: CASSRTGDTNYGYTF
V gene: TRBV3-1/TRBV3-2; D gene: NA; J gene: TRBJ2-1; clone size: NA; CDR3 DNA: TGTGCCAGCAGCCAACGGGCCACAGACAATGAGCAGTTCTTC; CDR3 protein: CASSQRATDNEQFF
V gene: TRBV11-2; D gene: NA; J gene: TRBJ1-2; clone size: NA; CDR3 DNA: TGTGCCAGCAGCTTAGATCCGGGGGGCTACACCTTC; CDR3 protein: CASSLDPGGYTF
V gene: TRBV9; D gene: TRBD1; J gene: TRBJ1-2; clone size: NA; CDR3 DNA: TGTGCCAGCAGCGTCGGGACAGGGGTGGGCTACACCTTC; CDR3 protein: CASSVGTGVGYTF
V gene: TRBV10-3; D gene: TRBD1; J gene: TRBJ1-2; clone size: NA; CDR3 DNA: TGTGCCATCAGCGCTCCTCGACAGGGAGCTAACTATGGCTACACCTTC; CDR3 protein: CAISAPRQGANYGYTF
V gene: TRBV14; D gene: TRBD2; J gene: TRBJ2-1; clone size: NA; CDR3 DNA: TGTGCCAGCAGCCCTGGACTAGCGGGGGGAAATGAGCAGTTCTTC; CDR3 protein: CASSPGLAGGNEQFF
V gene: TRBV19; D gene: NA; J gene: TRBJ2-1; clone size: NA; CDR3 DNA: TGTGCCAGTAGTCGCCCCGCGGGCTACAATGAGCAGTTCTTC; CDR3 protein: CASSRPAGYNEQFF